The T cell receptor beta chain described here comes from a study of T cell responses to AZD1222 COVID-19 vaccine. The table came from immunoSEQ multiplex PCR; TCRdb's copy has only in-frame clones and leaves some out. This table holds 140,000 to 150,000 clones, roughly 91% found once. The CDR3 has 12 amino acids. The germline V gene encodes CDR1 MGHDK and CDR2 SYGVNS. V was clipped by 7 bases and J by 9 bases, with 15 bases between them. The origin of this receptor is an adult in good health. This chain uses TRBV25-1 with TRBJ1-1; D gene ambiguous. The sample in question was peripheral blood, obtained on day 0 of AZD1222 vaccination. This CDR3 reads CASIVGAGKAFF. The DNA of the CDR3 is TGTGCCAGCATCGTGGGCGCTGGGAAAGCTTTCTTT.